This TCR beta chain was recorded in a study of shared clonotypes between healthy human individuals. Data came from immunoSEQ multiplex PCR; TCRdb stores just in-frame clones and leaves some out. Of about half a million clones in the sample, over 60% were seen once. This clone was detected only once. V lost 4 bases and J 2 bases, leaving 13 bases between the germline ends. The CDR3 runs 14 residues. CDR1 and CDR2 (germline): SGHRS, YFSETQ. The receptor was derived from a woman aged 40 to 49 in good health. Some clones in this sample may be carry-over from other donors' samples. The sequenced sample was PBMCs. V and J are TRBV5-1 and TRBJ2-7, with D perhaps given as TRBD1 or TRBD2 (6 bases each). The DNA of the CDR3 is TGCGCCAGCAGCCATACAAGGGGGGCCTACGAGCAGTACTTC. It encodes CASSHTRGAYEQYF.